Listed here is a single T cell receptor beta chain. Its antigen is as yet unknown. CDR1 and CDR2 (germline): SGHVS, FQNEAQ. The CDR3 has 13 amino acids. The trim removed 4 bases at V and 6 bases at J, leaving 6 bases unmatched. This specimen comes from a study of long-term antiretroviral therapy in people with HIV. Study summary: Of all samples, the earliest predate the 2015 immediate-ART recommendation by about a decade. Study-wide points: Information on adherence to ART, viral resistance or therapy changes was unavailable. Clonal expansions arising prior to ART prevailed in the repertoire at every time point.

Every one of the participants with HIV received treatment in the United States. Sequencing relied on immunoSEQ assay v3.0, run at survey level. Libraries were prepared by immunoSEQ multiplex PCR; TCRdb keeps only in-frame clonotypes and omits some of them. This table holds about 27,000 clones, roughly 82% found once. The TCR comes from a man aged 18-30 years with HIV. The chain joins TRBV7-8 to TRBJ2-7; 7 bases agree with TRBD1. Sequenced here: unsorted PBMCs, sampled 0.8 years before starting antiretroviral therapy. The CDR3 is CASSSDRVGEQYF. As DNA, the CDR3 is TGTGCCAGCAGCTCAGACAGGGTAGGCGAGCAGTACTTC.